Listed here are 27 T cell receptor beta chains from one sample, sequenced in a study of shared clonotypes between healthy human individuals. Only in-frame clones appear in the TCRdb table, and some are missing; sequencing was by immunoSEQ multiplex PCR. The data hold approximately 810,000 clones, with roughly 92% observed a single time. Terminally differentiated effector memory CD45RA+ cells were excluded from the naive CD8 cells, which were CD45RO-negative and positively selected for CCR7. Sequenced sample: naive CD8+ T cells sorted from blood. The receptors stem from a man aged 30-40 years in good health.

The chain is built from TRBV19 and TRBJ2-1, with 15 bases fitting TRBD2. Per the germline V gene, CDR1 is LNHDA and CDR2 is SQIVND (reference sequence). This CDR3 has 16 residues. After removal of 4 bases from V and 8 bases from J, the junction contained 6 bases not matched to a gene. The CDR3 nucleotides are TGTGCCAGTAGTACGGGACTAGCGGGAGGTCCACATGAGCAGTTCTTC. Residues: CASSTGLAGGPHEQFF. The full variable domain, its missing parts supplied by reference TRBV19 and TRBJ2-1, is DGGITQSPKYLFRKEGQNVTLSCEQNLNHDAMYWYRQDPGQGLRLIYYSQIVNDFQKGDIAEGYSVSREKKESFPLTVTSAQKNPTAFYLCASSTGLAGGPHEQFFGPGTRLTVL.

The DNA for the CDR3 is TGTGCCAGCAGTGACTCAATAGAGCGCCCCACCGGGGAGCTGTTTTTT. Its translation: CASSDSIERPTGELFF. This rearrangement joins TRBV6-4 to TRBJ2-2; the D is unclear. The CDR3 contains 16 residues. V was pared by 0 bases and J by 4 bases, with 12 bases between. Germline V lookup: CDR1 MRHNA, CDR2 SNTAGT.

This clone was counted once. This chain connects TRBV12-5 to TRBJ2-1; possibly TRBD2 for D (5 bases). V lost 8 bases to trimming and J lost 4 bases, with 36 bases between them. Germline V gene sequence: CDR1 LGHNT, CDR2 FRNRAP. The CDR3 has 21 residues. DNA for the CDR3: TGTGCTAGTTCCCTGCCCACGGGAAAGGTAGGCCACCTATCAGAATACAATGAGCAGTTCTTC. Protein sequence: CASSLPTGKVGHLSEYNEQFF.

This rearrangement joins TRBV11-2 to TRBJ2-7; 11 positions match TRBD1. This CDR3 comprises 14 residues. After removal of 5 bases from V and 6 bases from J, the junction contained 6 bases not matched to a gene. In germline, CDR1 is SGHAT, CDR2 FQNNGV. CDR3 DNA: TGTGCCAGCAGCCTAGGACAGGGGGCGGGCGAGCAGTACTTC. Translated, it gives CASSLGQGAGEQYF.

The rearrangement joins TRBV30 to TRBJ2-3, with 13 bases identical to TRBD2. The CDR3 totals 18 residues. V was pared by 3 bases and J by 5 bases, with 14 bases of the junction left unmatched. CDR1 GTSNPN and CDR2 SVGIG come from the germline V gene (reference sequence). The CDR3 DNA follows: TGTGCCTGGAGCCCTCAAACCACTAGCGGGAGGGCCAGAGATACGCAGTATTTT. Translating it yields CAWSPQTTSGRARDTQYF.

The chain links TRBV7-9 to TRBJ2-7; possibly TRBD2 for D (6 bases). CDR1 is SEHNR and CDR2 is FQNEAQ in the germline V gene (reference sequence). V lost 3 bases, J lost 3 bases, and 12 bases lay in between. The CDR3 runs to 14 residues. In DNA, the CDR3 is TGTGCCAGCAGCTTGGATTCGGGGGACTACGAGCAGTACTTC. This gives the protein CASSLDSGDYEQYF.

The V gene is TRBV11-2, the J gene TRBJ1-1; D is possibly TRBD1 (6 bases). Germline lookup yields CDR1 SGHAT and CDR2 FQNNGV. V was pared by 5 bases and J by 4 bases, with 20 bases between. The length of the CDR3 is 16 residues. DNA for the CDR3: TGTGCCAGCAGCAACTACAGGGCCAATCGGGGCACTGAAGCTTTCTTT. Translating it yields CASSNYRANRGTEAFF.

This rearrangement joins TRBV5-3 to TRBJ2-7; TRBD2 might be the D (6 bases). TRBV5-3 is given ORF status, its function remaining uncertain. This CDR3 has 14 amino acids. The V and J ends lost 4 bases and 4 bases respectively, with 15 bases between them. The CDR3 region has the DNA TGTGCCAGAAGCCCCTCGGGGGATATTTACGAGCAGTACTTC. Residues: CARSPSGDIYEQYF.

This clone was observed once. The J gene is TRBJ2-1, the V gene TRBV29-1; 8 bases are a match to TRBD2. CDR3 length: 13 amino acids. The junction had 4 bases not matched to a gene; V was cut back by 7 bases and J by 2 bases. Per germline, CDR1 SQVTM and CDR2 ANQGSEA. CDR3 residues: CSEVSGTYNEQFF. CDR3 nucleotides: TGCAGCGAGGTTAGCGGGACCTACAATGAGCAGTTCTTC.

The chain employs TRBV4-2 and TRBJ2-3, with 8 bases identical to TRBD2. Germline CDR1 LGHNA, CDR2 YNFKEQ. J was trimmed by 4 bases and V by 1 base; bases with no gene match: 16. The CDR3 consists of 19 residues. CDR3: CASSQVLSGNLMGADTQYF. The DNA of the CDR3 is TGTGCCAGCAGCCAAGTACTTAGCGGGAATCTTATGGGGGCAGATACGCAGTATTTT.

The V and J genes are TRBV5-5 and TRBJ2-3; 9 nucleotides match TRBD1. The junction had 6 bases not matched to a gene; V was cut back by 0 bases and J by 7 bases. The CDR3 is made up of 15 amino acids. From germline, CDR1 is SGHKS and CDR2 YYEKEE (reference sequence). Here the CDR3 reads CASSLGGTGPYTQYF. The CDR3 nucleotides are TGTGCCAGCAGCTTGGGGGGGACAGGGCCGTATACGCAGTATTTT. Using reference TRBV5-5 and TRBJ2-3 for the parts outside the CDR3, the full variable domain is DAGVTQSPTHLIKTRGQQVTLRCSPISGHKSVSWYQQVLGQGPQFIFQYYEKEERGRGNFPDRFSARQFPNYSSELNVNALLLGDSALYLCASSLGGTGPYTQYFGPGTRLTVL.

V and J are TRBV7-2 and TRBJ2-7; tentatively, D is TRBD2 (5 bases). CDR3 length: 14 residues. Germline CDR1 SGHTA, CDR2 FQGNSA. V was pared by 5 bases and J by 2 bases, with 13 bases between. The DNA of the CDR3 is TGTGCCAGCAGCCACTGGGGAGACCCCTACGAGCAGTACTTC. Its protein is CASSHWGDPYEQYF.

The J gene is TRBJ2-2, the V gene TRBV27; 7 bases align to TRBD2. V shed 3 bases, J shed 8 bases, and the junction held 3 bases outside the gene matches. The germline V gene has CDR1 MNHEY and CDR2 SMNVEV (reference sequence). The CDR3 extends over 13 amino acids. The CDR3 reads CASSFAGVGELFF. Written as DNA, the CDR3 is TGTGCCAGCAGTTTTGCGGGAGTAGGGGAGCTGTTTTTT.

This clone was found once. This probably arose from a read error, given a far larger clone one base away. Other DNA sequences in the same sample also yield this CDR3. V is TRBV6-5 and J is TRBJ2-2; no clear D. CDR3 length equals 11 residues. Looked up from germline, CDR1 is MNHEY and CDR2 is SVGAGI. V was cut by 6 bases and J by 2 bases, with 1 base left in between. The CDR3 protein is CASSNTGELFF. DNA for the CDR3: TGTGCCAGCAGCAACACCGGGGAGCTGTTTTTT.

DNA of the CDR3: TGTGCCAGCAGCTTAAATGCGGGAGTGGAGGAGACCCAGTACTTC. This encodes CASSLNAGVEETQYF. The V gene is TRBV11-3, the J gene TRBJ2-5; TRBD2 matches 7 bases. The CDR3 is 15 amino acids. The germline CDR1 and CDR2 sequences are SGHNT and YENEEA. The V gene end was trimmed by 2 bases and the J gene end by 5 bases; junction bases not matched to a gene: 8.

With regard to this clone: Other nucleotide sequences from this sample produce the same CDR3. The V and J genes are TRBV5-1 and TRBJ2-3; no clear D. The V gene's germline CDR1 is SGHRS and CDR2 YFSETQ. This CDR3 region has 14 residues. V shed 0 bases and J shed 3 bases, with 8 bases lying between them. In DNA, the CDR3 is TGCGCCAGCAGCTTGGCGTTGGGGACAGATACGCAGTATTTT. Encoded protein: CASSLALGTDTQYF. Drawing the rest from reference TRBV5-1 and TRBJ2-3, the complete variable domain is KAGVTQTPRYLIKTRGQQVTLSCSPISGHRSVSWYQQTPGQGLQFLFEYFSETQRNKGNFPGRFSGRQFSNSRSEMNVSTLELGDSALYLCASSLALGTDTQYFGPGTRLTVL.

The genes are TRBV7-2 and TRBJ2-7; no reliable D call. Germline V gene lookup returns CDR1 SGHTA and CDR2 FQGNSA. This CDR3 region has 13 residues. V shed 5 bases and J shed 3 bases, with 11 bases lying between them. Here the CDR3 DNA reads TGTGCCAGCAGCCGTGCAGAATTCTACGAGCAGTACTTC. The encoded protein is CASSRAEFYEQYF.

The rearrangement uses TRBV14 and TRBJ2-7, with TRBD1 matching 8 bases. The length of the CDR3 is 12 residues. CDR1 is SGHDN, CDR2 FVKESK, per germline. Trimming at V came to 4 bases and at J to 4 bases, leaving 0 bases not matched to a gene. The CDR3 DNA sequence: TGTGCCAGCAGCCGGACAGGGTACGAGCAGTACTTC. Its translation: CASSRTGYEQYF.

This CDR3 is CASSSYNDNEQFF. The CDR3 coding sequence is TGTGCCAGCAGCTCCTACAACGACAATGAGCAGTTCTTC. This chain joins TRBV7-2 and TRBJ2-1; D unresolved. V was shortened by 4 bases and J by 5 bases, with 9 bases between the two germline ends. The CDR3 totals 13 residues. Germline CDR1 SGHTA, CDR2 FQGNSA.

This clone was found a few times. V is TRBV30 and J is TRBJ2-7; TRBD2 matches 8 bases. The CDR3 consists of 15 residues. The germline gives CDR1 GTSNPN, CDR2 SVGIG (reference sequence). Losses at the gene ends were 2 bases for V and 1 base for J; bases not matched to a gene: 7. The CDR3 bases are TGTGCCTGGAGTAAGGCTAGCGGGCTTTCCTACGAGCAGTACTTC. Translated, it gives CAWSKASGLSYEQYF.

The V gene is TRBV30, the J gene TRBJ2-3; D perhaps matches TRBD2 (6 bases). The germline V gene has CDR1 GTSNPN and CDR2 SVGIG (reference sequence). The CDR3 has 14 amino acids. Trimming shortened V by 1 base and J by 0 bases, and 8 bases separated the two germline ends. CDR3 nucleotide sequence: TGTGCCTGGAGTGGAAGCGGGAGCACAGATACGCAGTATTTT. The encoded protein is CAWSGSGSTDTQYF.

V and J are TRBV2 and TRBJ2-7; D possibly matches TRBD1 or TRBD2 (6 bases each). CDR1 is SNHLY, CDR2 FYNNEI, per germline. V was pared by 7 bases and J by 1 base, with 23 bases between. The CDR3 loop spans 17 amino acids. For the CDR3, the DNA is TGTGCCAGCACTGGCCAGGGGCTTACCGGGGGATCCTACGAGCAGTACTTC. This encodes CASTGQGLTGGSYEQYF.

The chain couples TRBV2 to TRBJ2-1; TRBD1 or TRBD2 may be the D gene (5 bases each). Trimming took 6 bases from V and 5 from J, leaving 14 bases between them. CDR1 and CDR2 from the germline V gene are SNHLY and FYNNEI. CDR3 size: 14 residues. In DNA form, the CDR3 reads TGTGCCAGCAGACTCCGGGACGATAACAATGAGCAGTTCTTC. Protein product: CASRLRDDNNEQFF.

This clone showed up just a few times. This chain uses TRBV7-8 with TRBJ2-1, with no clear D. Germline CDR1 reads SGHVS; CDR2 reads FQNEAQ. This CDR3 spans 15 amino acids. Deletions cut 9 bases from V and 2 bases from J, with 17 bases between. CDR3 bases: TGTGCCAGTTCGAACGGACGGCTAGCCTACAATGAGCAGTTCTTC. Translated: CASSNGRLAYNEQFF.

In its sample, this clone was seen once. The chain employs TRBV7-9 and TRBJ2-5; D is unresolved. The V and J ends lost 6 bases and 4 bases respectively, with 15 bases between them. This CDR3 is built from 14 residues. Per the germline V gene, CDR1 is SEHNR and CDR2 is FQNEAQ (reference sequence). In DNA form, the CDR3 reads TGTGCCAGCAGAGGACCTAGATCTGGAGAGACCCAGTACTTC. Translated, it gives CASRGPRSGETQYF.

The rearrangement joins TRBV2 to TRBJ2-7, with D perhaps being TRBD1 or TRBD2 (6 bases each). The CDR3 spans 16 residues. Germline V gene data show CDR1 as SNHLY and CDR2 as FYNNEI. Trimming cost V 2 bases and J 0 bases, with 14 bases left between them. CDR3 coding DNA: TGTGCCAGCAGTGAAACCGGGGGCAACCGCTCCTACGAGCAGTACTTC. Translated, it gives CASSETGGNRSYEQYF.

The chain carries TRBV7-6 and TRBJ2-1; D gene ambiguous. CDR3 length equals 16 residues. Germline V gene sequence: CDR1 SGHVS, CDR2 FNYEAQ. V gave up 4 bases and J gave up 6 bases, with 19 bases separating them. The CDR3 DNA reads TGTGCCAGCAGCTCTTCGGCCGGTTACCCTTCCAATGAGCAGTTCTTC. Amino acid sequence: CASSSSAGYPSNEQFF. Supplemented by reference TRBV7-6 and TRBJ2-1, the full variable domain reads GAGVSQSPRYKVTKRGQDVALRCDPISGHVSLYWYRQALGQGPEFLTYFNYEAQQDKSGLPNDRFSAERPEGSISTLTIQRTEQRDSAMYRCASSSSAGYPSNEQFFGPGTRLTVL.